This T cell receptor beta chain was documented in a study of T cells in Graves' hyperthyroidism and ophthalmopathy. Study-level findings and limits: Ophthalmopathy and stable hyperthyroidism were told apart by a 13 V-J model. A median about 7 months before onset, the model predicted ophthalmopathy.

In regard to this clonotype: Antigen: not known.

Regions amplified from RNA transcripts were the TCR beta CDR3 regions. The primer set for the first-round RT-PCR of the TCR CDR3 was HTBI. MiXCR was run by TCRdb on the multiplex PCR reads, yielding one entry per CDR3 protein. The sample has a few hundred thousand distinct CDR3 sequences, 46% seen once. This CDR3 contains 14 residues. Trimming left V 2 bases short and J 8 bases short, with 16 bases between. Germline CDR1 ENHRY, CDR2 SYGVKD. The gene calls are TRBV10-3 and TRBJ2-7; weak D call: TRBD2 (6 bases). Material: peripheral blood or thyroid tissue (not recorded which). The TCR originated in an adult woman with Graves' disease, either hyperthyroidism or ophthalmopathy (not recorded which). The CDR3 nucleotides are TGTGCCATCAGTGAGGGCGCGGGGCAGCCCCAGCAGTACTTC. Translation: CAISEGAGQPQQYF.